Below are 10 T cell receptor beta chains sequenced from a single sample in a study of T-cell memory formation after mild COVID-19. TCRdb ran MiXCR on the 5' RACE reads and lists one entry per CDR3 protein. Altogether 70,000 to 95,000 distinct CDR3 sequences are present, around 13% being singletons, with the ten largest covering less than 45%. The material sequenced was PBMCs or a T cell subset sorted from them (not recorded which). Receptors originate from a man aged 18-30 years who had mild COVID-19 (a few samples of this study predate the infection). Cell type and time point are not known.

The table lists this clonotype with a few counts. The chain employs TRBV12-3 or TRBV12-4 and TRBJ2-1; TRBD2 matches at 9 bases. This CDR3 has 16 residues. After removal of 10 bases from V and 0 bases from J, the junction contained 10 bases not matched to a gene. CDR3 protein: CATRASGTRSYNEQFF. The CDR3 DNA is TGTGCCACCAGGGCTAGCGGGACCCGCTCCTACAATGAGCAGTTCTTC.

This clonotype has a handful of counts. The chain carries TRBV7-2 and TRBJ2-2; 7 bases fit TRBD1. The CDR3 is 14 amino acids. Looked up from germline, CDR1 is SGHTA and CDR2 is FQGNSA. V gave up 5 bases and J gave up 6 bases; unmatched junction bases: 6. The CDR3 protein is CASSTGQKSGELFF. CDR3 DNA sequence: TGTGCCAGCAGCACGGGACAGAAGTCCGGGGAGCTGTTTTTT.

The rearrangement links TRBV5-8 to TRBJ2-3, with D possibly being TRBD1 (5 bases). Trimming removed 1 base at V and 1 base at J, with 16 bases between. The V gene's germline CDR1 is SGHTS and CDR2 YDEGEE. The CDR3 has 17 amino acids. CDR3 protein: CASSLSRGPIGTDTQYF. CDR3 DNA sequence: TGTGCCAGCAGCTTGAGTAGGGGTCCCATCGGCACAGATACGCAGTATTTT.

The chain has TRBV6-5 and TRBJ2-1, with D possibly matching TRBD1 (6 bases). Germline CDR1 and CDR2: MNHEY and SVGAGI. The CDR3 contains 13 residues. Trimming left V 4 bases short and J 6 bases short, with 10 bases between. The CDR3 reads CASSLRGSNEQFF. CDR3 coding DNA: TGTGCCAGCAGTTTGAGGGGGAGCAATGAGCAGTTCTTC.

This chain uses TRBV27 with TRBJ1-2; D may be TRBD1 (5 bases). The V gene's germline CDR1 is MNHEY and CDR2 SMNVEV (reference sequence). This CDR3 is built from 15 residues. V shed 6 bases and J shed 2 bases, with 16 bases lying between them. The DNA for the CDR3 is TGTGCCAGCAGCCCTAGGCCGGGGGGGAACTATGGCTACACCTTC. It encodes CASSPRPGGNYGYTF.

The CDR3: CSVEENERTDRYEQYF. CDR3 in DNA: TGCAGCGTTGAAGAAAATGAGAGGACAGACAGGTACGAGCAGTACTTC. The chain joins TRBV29-1 to TRBJ2-7, with D tentatively TRBD1 (6 bases). The V gene lost 0 bases and the J gene lost 4 bases, with 19 bases spanning the gap. CDR1 and CDR2 (germline): SQVTM, ANQGSEA. The CDR3 is made up of 16 amino acids.

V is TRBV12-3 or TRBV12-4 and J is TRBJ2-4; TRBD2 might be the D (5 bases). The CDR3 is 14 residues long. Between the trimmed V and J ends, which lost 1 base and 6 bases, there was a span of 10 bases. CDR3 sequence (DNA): TGTGCCAGCAGTTTAGGACCCCGGGGAAACATTCAGTACTTC. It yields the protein CASSLGPRGNIQYF.

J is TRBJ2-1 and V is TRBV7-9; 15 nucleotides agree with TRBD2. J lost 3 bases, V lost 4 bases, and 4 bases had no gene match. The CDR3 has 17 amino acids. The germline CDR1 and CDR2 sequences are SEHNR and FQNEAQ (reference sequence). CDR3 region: CASSSGLAGGHYNEQFF. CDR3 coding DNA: TGTGCCAGCAGCTCCGGACTAGCGGGGGGGCACTACAATGAGCAGTTCTTC.

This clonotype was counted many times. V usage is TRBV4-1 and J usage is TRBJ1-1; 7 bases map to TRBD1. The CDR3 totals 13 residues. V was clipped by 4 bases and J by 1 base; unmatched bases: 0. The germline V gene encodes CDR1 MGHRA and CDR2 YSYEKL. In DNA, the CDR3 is TGCGCCAGCAGCCGACAGGGGAACACTGAAGCTTTCTTT. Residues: CASSRQGNTEAFF.

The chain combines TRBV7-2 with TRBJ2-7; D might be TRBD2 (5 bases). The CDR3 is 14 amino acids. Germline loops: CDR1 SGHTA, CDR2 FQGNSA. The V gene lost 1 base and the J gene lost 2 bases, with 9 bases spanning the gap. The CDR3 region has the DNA TGTGCCAGCAGCTTAGGAGCGGACCCCTACGAGCAGTACGTC. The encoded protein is CASSLGADPYEQYV.